This T cell receptor beta chain was identified in a study of T-cell reconstitution after alpha-beta-depleted transplantation in children. This clonotype was recorded at least ten times. Its antigen remains unidentified. Germline CDR1 is SGHRS and CDR2 is YFSETQ. Trimming shortened V by 1 base and J by 4 bases, and 13 bases separated the two germline ends. The CDR3 consists of 15 residues. Broader study findings: A year post-transplant, T-cell counts and diversity derived mostly from newly produced T cells. Several hundred rapidly expanded clones from non-depleted graft cells reportedly supplied alpha-beta T cells about two months post-transplant.

Preparation of the TCRbeta library involved a method that used unique molecular identifiers. TCRdb fed the PCR reads into MiXCR, producing one record per CDR3 protein. The data contain around 370,000 distinct CDR3 sequences, roughly 17% of them seen just once; the ten biggest clones take up about 41%. The V and J genes are TRBV5-1 and TRBJ2-3; the D gene is possibly TRBD2 (5 bases). The material was PBMCs, mostly from graft donor cells, obtained 360 days after TCRalphabeta/CD19-depleted stem cell transplant. This TCR derives from a male patient between 2 and 10 years old who had a stem cell transplant for acute lymphoblastic leukemia, so the T cells may come from the graft donor. The CDR3 protein is CASSLSVDSADTQYF. DNA of the CDR3: TGCGCCAGCAGCTTGTCCGTGGACTCGGCAGATACGCAGTATTTT. Full variable domain (remainder filled in from reference TRBV5-1 and TRBJ2-3): KAGVTQTPRYLIKTRGQQVTLSCSPISGHRSVSWYQQTPGQGLQFLFEYFSETQRNKGNFPGRFSGRQFSNSRSEMNVSTLELGDSALYLCASSLSVDSADTQYFGPGTRLTVL.